This TCR beta chain was found in a study of PD-1 blockade in classical Hodgkin lymphoma. With respect to this clone: Antigen: not known. Other DNA sequences of this sample code for an identical CDR3.

TCRdb's table, derived via immunoSEQ multiplex PCR, lists solely in-frame clones and lacks some. The table shows 15,000 to 20,000 clones, with roughly 87% occurring only once. Findings and limits, study-wide: Complete responders' baseline diversity resembled that of newly diagnosed patients.

Every patient relapsed after autologous stem cell transplantation, and brentuximab vedotin exposure varied. The CDR3 runs to 15 residues. Germline lookup yields CDR1 MRHNA and CDR2 SNTAGT. V dropped 5 bases and J dropped 4; count of bases not matched to a gene: 5. The sample here was peripheral blood mononuclear cells (PBMCs), taken before the second cycle of nivolumab. The sequence was obtained from a human donor with classical Hodgkin lymphoma. V is TRBV6-4 and J is TRBJ2-1, with TRBD2 identical over 10 bases. The CDR3 protein is CASSPLAGTYNEQFF. The CDR3 bases are TGTGCCAGCAGTCCACTAGCGGGAACATACAATGAGCAGTTCTTC.